The clone carrying this T cell receptor (beta chain) appeared once. This sample was taken from a study of blood T cell repertoires in COVID-19. Background on the study: Samples representing acute and convalescent COVID-19 were sourced from the United States, Italy and Spain. In each case, the material was cDNA or gDNA derived from T cells, B-cell-depleted T cells, or PBMCs.

Generated by immunoSEQ multiplex PCR, the TCRdb table keeps only in-frame clones and is missing some. The repertoire holds a few hundred thousand clones, 85% seen once, with roughly 3.6% in the top ten. Germline CDR1 reads SGDLS; CDR2 reads YYNGEE. This CDR3 contains 15 residues. V dropped 5 bases and J dropped 5; count of bases not matched to a gene: 12. The chain uses TRBV9 and TRBJ2-7, with 8 bases matching TRBD2. The sequenced sample consisted of peripheral blood. The receptor was isolated from a woman aged 18-29 years with acute or convalescent COVID-19. The CDR3 loop is CASSELGLVSNEQYF. CDR3 coding DNA: TGTGCCAGCAGTGAACTGGGACTAGTCTCTAACGAGCAGTACTTC.